The 21 T cell receptor beta chains listed next were all sequenced from one sample in a study of lymphopenia after photon versus proton radiotherapy. The protocol was immunoSEQ multiplex PCR, while the TCRdb copy is restricted to in-frame clones and leaves out a portion. Among roughly 58,000 clones listed, about 90% were seen once. This specimen was peripheral blood, taken from a patient treated with proton-based radiotherapy. These receptors came from a man at least 80 years old with esophageal cancer.

The V gene is TRBV29-1, the J gene TRBJ2-7; D unclear. Germline-derived CDR1 and CDR2 are SQVTM and ANQGSEA. CDR3 length equals 15 residues. The V end was cut by 0 bases, the J end by 0 bases, with 12 bases between. The CDR3 reads CSVEDPHGPSYEQYF. The CDR3 bases are TGCAGCGTTGAAGATCCACATGGTCCCTCCTACGAGCAGTACTTC.

This sequence joins TRBV5-1 and TRBJ1-4; perhaps TRBD1 as D (5 bases). Looked up from germline, CDR1 is SGHRS and CDR2 is YFSETQ. CDR3 length: 14 amino acids. Trimming removed 4 bases at V and 7 bases at J, with 14 bases between. CDR3 DNA: TGCGCCAGCAGCCACCCCGGGGCCGCTGAAAAACTGTTTTTT. Residues: CASSHPGAAEKLFF.

J is TRBJ1-2 and V is TRBV4-3; no firm D call. CDR3 length equals 16 residues. Trimming took 0 bases from V and 0 from J, leaving 11 bases between them. Germline assignment: CDR1 LGHNA and CDR2 YSLEER. CDR3 in DNA: TGCGCCAGCAGCCAAGATTTGGCACAAGCTAACTATGGCTACACCTTC. Amino acids: CASSQDLAQANYGYTF.

The chain carries TRBV25-1 and TRBJ2-7, with 8 bases identical to TRBD1. Trimming at V came to 6 bases and at J to 2 bases, leaving 9 bases not matched to a gene. The CDR3 runs 15 residues. CDR1 and CDR2 from the germline V gene are MGHDK and SYGVNS. In nucleotides, the CDR3 is TGTGCCAGCAGGACCGACAGGGGCCCTCCCTACGAGCAGTACTTC. This encodes CASRTDRGPPYEQYF.

The rearrangement links TRBV13 to TRBJ2-7; D gene unclear. Germline V gives CDR1 PRHDT, CDR2 FYEKMQ (reference sequence). The CDR3 is 13 residues long. Trimming cost V 5 bases and J 6 bases, with 14 bases left between them. The CDR3 is CASSHLLEREQYF. CDR3 nucleotides: TGTGCCAGCAGCCACTTGTTGGAGCGCGAGCAGTACTTC.

The rearrangement joins TRBV9 to TRBJ2-1; maybe TRBD1 (5 bases). Trimming took 0 bases from V and 1 from J, leaving 14 bases between them. Germline V gene lookup returns CDR1 SGDLS and CDR2 YYNGEE. The CDR3 runs to 17 residues. CDR3 DNA sequence: TGTGCCAGCAGCGTAGATCTGGCAGGGAAATCCTACAATGAGCAGTTCTTC. Protein: CASSVDLAGKSYNEQFF.

The chain carries TRBV9 and TRBJ2-7; 9 bases agree with TRBD2. The germline gives CDR1 SGDLS, CDR2 YYNGEE. With V trimmed by 3 bases and J by 1 base, 5 bases remained unmatched. The CDR3 has 15 amino acids. CDR3 nucleotides: TGTGCCAGCAGCGCCGGGACTAGCCTATCCTACGAGCAGTACTTC. It translates to CASSAGTSLSYEQYF.

The chain is built from TRBV5-6 and TRBJ1-6; 11 nucleotides line up with TRBD1. The CDR3 totals 14 residues. Germline V gene data show CDR1 as SGHDT and CDR2 as YYEEEE. J lost 8 bases, V lost 4 bases, and 2 bases had no gene match. CDR3 DNA sequence: TGTGCCAGCAGCGGGGACAGGGGGGATTCACCCCTCCACTTT. Amino acid sequence: CASSGDRGDSPLHF.

This clone was recorded a few times. This chain links TRBV27 with TRBJ2-2, with D unresolved. V lost 5 bases and J 4 bases, leaving 8 bases between the germline ends. The CDR3 runs to 13 residues. Germline-derived CDR1 and CDR2 are MNHEY and SMNVEV (reference sequence). In DNA, the CDR3 is TGTGCCAGCAGTCGAAATCCCACCGGGGAGCTGTTTTTT. Encoded protein: CASSRNPTGELFF.

This clone was observed a handful of times. The chain joins TRBV13 to TRBJ2-7; D is possibly TRBD2 (6 bases). The CDR3 sequence is 15 residues long. Trimming took 4 bases from V and 3 from J, leaving 16 bases between them. Germline loops: CDR1 PRHDT, CDR2 FYEKMQ (reference sequence). CDR3 coding DNA: TGTGCCAGCAGCTATTCTCGGGACTCACACTACGAGCAGTACTTC. This encodes CASSYSRDSHYEQYF.

The chain has TRBV5-1 and TRBJ1-4; 9 bases line up with TRBD1. The trim removed 3 bases at V and 7 bases at J, leaving 7 bases unmatched. The CDR3 covers 15 residues. Germline V gene data show CDR1 as SGHRS and CDR2 as YFSETQ. DNA of the CDR3: TGCGCCAGCAGCTCATTCGGGACAGGGAGTGAAAAACTGTTTTTT. It translates to CASSSFGTGSEKLFF.

This sequence joins TRBV19 and TRBJ1-1; D might be TRBD1 (6 bases). This CDR3 comprises 14 residues. Germline values: CDR1 LNHDA, CDR2 SQIVND (reference sequence). V shed 1 base and J shed 5 bases, with 11 bases lying between them. In nucleotides, the CDR3 is TGTGCCAGTAGTATAGTCCTAGGGGGAACTGAAGCTTTCTTT. This codes for CASSIVLGGTEAFF.

This chain uses TRBV4-3 with TRBJ2-5; 8 bases fit TRBD2. The germline gives CDR1 LGHNA, CDR2 YSLEER. There are 18 residues in the CDR3. V lost 7 bases, J lost 0 bases, and 16 bases stayed unmatched. CDR3 sequence: CASTPSVAGTRYQETQYF. The CDR3 DNA follows: TGCGCCAGCACCCCATCTGTAGCGGGAACCAGATACCAAGAGACCCAGTACTTC.

This clone was seen a handful of times. The V and J genes are TRBV7-2 and TRBJ2-3, with 7 bases fitting TRBD1. The germline gives CDR1 SGHTA, CDR2 FQGNSA. J was trimmed by 1 base and V by 5 bases; bases with no gene match: 6. CDR3 size: 15 residues. The chain's CDR3 is CASSTYRGGTDTQYF. Written as DNA, the CDR3 is TGTGCCAGCAGCACCTACAGGGGTGGCACAGATACGCAGTATTTT.

The chain recombines TRBV6-6 with TRBJ1-1, with 10 positions matching TRBD1. This CDR3 has 13 residues. Germline CDR1 and CDR2: MNHNY and SVGAGI (reference sequence). V dropped 10 bases and J dropped 6; count of bases not matched to a gene: 8. Here the CDR3 reads CATRQGANAEAFF. CDR3 nucleotide sequence: TGTGCCACCCGACAGGGGGCGAATGCTGAAGCTTTCTTT.

This clone was observed a single time. The chain couples TRBV4-2 to TRBJ1-2; D possibly corresponds to TRBD1 (6 bases). The germline CDR1 and CDR2 sequences are LGHNA and YNFKEQ. CDR3 size: 16 residues. Trimming pared 1 base from V and 7 bases from J, leaving 19 bases between. CDR3 DNA: TGTGCCAGCAGCCAAGCTATCCCCGGGCAACAGGGTGGCTACACCTTC. The encoded protein is CASSQAIPGQQGGYTF.

The rearrangement uses TRBV7-9 and TRBJ2-7; possibly TRBD2 for D (7 bases). The CDR3 is made up of 13 amino acids. Trimming left V 2 bases short and J 7 bases short, with 12 bases between. Germline CDR1 and CDR2: SEHNR and FQNEAQ (reference sequence). The CDR3 nucleotides are TGTGCCAGCAGCTTAACGGGGGGCCGTGAGCAGTACTTC. It is translated as CASSLTGGREQYF.

The chain combines TRBV7-2 with TRBJ2-7; no clear D. The CDR3 totals 12 residues. Germline V gene sequence: CDR1 SGHTA, CDR2 FQGNSA. V was trimmed by 3 bases and J by 4 bases, leaving 7 bases between them. The CDR3 coding sequence is TGTGCCAGCAGCTTCGTGACGTACGAGCAGTACTTC. It translates to CASSFVTYEQYF.

V gene TRBV7-8 combines with J gene TRBJ1-6; tentative D call: TRBD1 (5 bases). CDR1 SGHVS and CDR2 FQNEAQ come from the germline V gene. CDR3 size: 14 residues. Trimming left V 5 bases short and J 9 bases short, with 14 bases between. CDR3 DNA sequence: TGTGCCAGCAGCACGGGACGTGGGAGTTCACCCCTCCACTTT. It translates to CASSTGRGSSPLHF.

The rearrangement links TRBV6-1 to TRBJ1-5, with D perhaps TRBD1 (5 bases). The V end was cut by 0 bases, the J end by 11 bases, with 14 bases between. The CDR3 contains 14 residues. Germline CDR1 is MNHNS and CDR2 is SASEGT. The CDR3 DNA is TGTGCCAGCAGTGAAGCGCGGGGGGTCCCGGCCCAGCATTTT. Translation: CASSEARGVPAQHF.

The rearrangement joins TRBV13 to TRBJ1-2, with D possibly TRBD1 on 5 matching bases. V was trimmed by 5 bases and J by 6 bases, leaving 22 bases between them. Germline CDR1 reads PRHDT; CDR2 reads FYEKMQ (reference sequence). The CDR3 has 16 amino acids. CDR3 in DNA: TGTGCCAGCAGCGAGAGGAATTCTGTCGGGGGAGATGGCTACACCTTC. Its protein product is CASSERNSVGGDGYTF.